The sequence of this T cell receptor (beta chain) was determined in a study of T-cell memory formation after mild COVID-19. Points from the study as a whole: Still unconfirmed is whether the second-wave clones peaking on day 37 recognized SARS-CoV-2. Balance between CD4 and CD8 was seen in clones contracting day 15 to 85, and a CD4+ lean was seen in later expanders.

With respect to this clonotype: What it binds is not known.

TCRdb ran MiXCR on the 5' RACE reads and lists one entry per CDR3 protein. The sample has about 150,000 distinct CDR3 sequences; approximately 26% are singletons. This TCR came from an adult woman who had mild COVID-19 (a few samples of this study predate the infection). Cell type and time point are not known. The sequenced sample consisted of PBMCs or a T cell subset sorted from them (not recorded which).

CDR3 in amino acids: CASLGLESEQYF. The CDR3 DNA is TGTGCCAGCCTGGGACTAGAGTCCGAGCAGTACTTC. The J gene is TRBJ2-7, the V gene TRBV6-5, with 8 bases aligning to TRBD2. The trim removed 8 bases at V and 6 bases at J, leaving 6 bases unmatched. The CDR3 contains 12 residues. CDR1 and CDR2 from the germline V gene are MNHEY and SVGAGI.